The T cell receptor (beta chain) described here comes from a study of T cell responses to AZD1222 COVID-19 vaccine. Study findings and constraints: Dominant at 160-218 and 743-854, vaccine-associated CD4 TCRs also spanned spike. None of the repertoires were sampled until the peak T cell response had passed. Recipients of two AZD1222 doses showed rising Spike-specific TCR breadth and depth. Unmutated regions of variants are reportedly targeted by nearly half of spike-specific TCRs.

The method was immunoSEQ multiplex PCR; TCRdb's version includes in-frame clones alone and lacks a portion of them. This sample carries 130,000 or so clones, 70% to 90% of them seen once, and the ten largest clones take approximately 3%. A note on this clone: Its antigen is unidentified.

Germline CDR1 reads MDHEN; CDR2 reads SYDVKM. With V trimmed by 6 bases and J by 5 bases, 4 bases remained unmatched. The CDR3 sequence is 13 residues long. The origin of this receptor is an adult in good health. The V and J genes are TRBV28 and TRBJ1-5; 7 bases line up with TRBD1. Sequencing was performed on peripheral blood, taken on day 0 of AZD1222 vaccination. The CDR3 reads CASSTQGDQPQHF. CDR3 in DNA: TGTGCCAGCAGCACTCAGGGGGATCAGCCCCAGCATTTT.